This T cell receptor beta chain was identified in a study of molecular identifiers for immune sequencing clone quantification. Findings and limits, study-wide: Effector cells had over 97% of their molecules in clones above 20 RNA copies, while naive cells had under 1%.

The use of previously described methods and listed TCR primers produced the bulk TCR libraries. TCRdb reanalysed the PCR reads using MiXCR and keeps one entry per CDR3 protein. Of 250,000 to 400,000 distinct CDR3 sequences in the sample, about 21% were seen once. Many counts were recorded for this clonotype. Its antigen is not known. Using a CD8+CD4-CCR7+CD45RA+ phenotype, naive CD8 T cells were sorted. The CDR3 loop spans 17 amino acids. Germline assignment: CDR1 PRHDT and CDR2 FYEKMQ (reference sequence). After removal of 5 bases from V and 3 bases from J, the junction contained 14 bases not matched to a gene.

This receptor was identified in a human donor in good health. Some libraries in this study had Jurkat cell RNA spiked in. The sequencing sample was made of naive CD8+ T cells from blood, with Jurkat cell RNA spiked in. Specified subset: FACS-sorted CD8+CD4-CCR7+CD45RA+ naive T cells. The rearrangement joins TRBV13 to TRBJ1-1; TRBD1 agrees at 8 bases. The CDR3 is CASSPAGQGIWDTEAFF. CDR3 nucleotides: TGTGCCAGCAGCCCGGCCGGACAGGGTATATGGGACACTGAAGCTTTCTTT.